The source of this T cell receptor (beta chain) is a study of CD8 T cells in Susac syndrome. Trimming took off 4 bases at V and 8 bases at J, with 10 bases between the two ends. This CDR3 has 12 amino acids. TEMRA cells were FACS-enriched, with CD8+ and CD4+ T cells isolated negatively. cDNA came from about 0.5 to 1 ug RNA primed by random hexamers. MiXCR, run by TCRdb on the immunoSEQ multiplex PCR reads, gives a single entry per CDR3 protein. The data contain 150,000 to 200,000 distinct CDR3 sequences, around 94% of them seen just once; the ten biggest clones take up more than 0.12%. Material: CD4+ T cells from PBMCs. The V and J genes are TRBV12-3 or TRBV12-4 and TRBJ2-3; TRBD1 might be the D (6 bases). This TCR was recovered from a human donor in good health. CDR3 coding DNA: TGTGCCAGCAGTTCCTTGGGGGCTACGCAGTATTTT. It translates to CASSSLGATQYF.